This TCR beta chain appears in the sequencing data of a study of OX40 agonist ivuxolimab in advanced cancers. Data came from immunoSEQ multiplex PCR; TCRdb stores just in-frame clones and leaves some out. In the table there are around 100,000 clones, about 90% of which are singletons. The CDR3 consists of 19 residues. From germline, CDR1 is SNHLY and CDR2 FYNNEI. V gave up 11 bases and J gave up 4 bases; unmatched junction bases: 21. The source of this sequence is an adult with an advanced solid tumor such as melanoma, head and neck, liver or kidney cancer. This sequence joins TRBV2 and TRBJ2-6; TRBD1 aligns across 9 bases. The sample here was CD4+ or CD8+ T cells sorted from blood, taken in a trial of the OX40 agonist ivuxolimab. The CDR3 DNA sequence: TGTGCCCCCTTAGAAGGTCCGGGACAGGGAAATTCCGGGGCCAACGTCCTGACTTTC. Translation gives CAPLEGPGQGNSGANVLTF.